The entry below gives a single T cell receptor (beta chain) sequence along with its context. Its antigen is as yet unknown. This record belongs to a study of T cells after yellow fever vaccination. The germline V gene has CDR1 SEHNR and CDR2 FQNEAQ (reference sequence). V lost 3 bases and J lost 5; bases outside the gene matches: 9. The CDR3 contains 16 residues. Study observations and caveats: Researchers report a weaker secondary response that nonetheless peaked faster, day 5 versus 15. Highly abundant clonotypes carried over from the bulk population could end up in FACS-sorted repertoires as contaminants.

TCRdb re-analysed the 5' RACE reads in MiXCR, keeping a single row per CDR3 protein. The sample records hundreds of thousands of distinct CDR3 sequences, approximately 19% being singletons. The origin of this receptor is a man aged 18-30 years who received the YFV17D yellow fever vaccine. Source: PBMCs, taken before the yellow fever booster vaccination. V is TRBV7-9 and J is TRBJ2-3; TRBD1 matches 9 bases. The CDR3: CASSFRGQGLGDTQYF. Here the CDR3 DNA reads TGTGCCAGCAGCTTTCGGGGACAGGGATTGGGAGATACGCAGTATTTT.